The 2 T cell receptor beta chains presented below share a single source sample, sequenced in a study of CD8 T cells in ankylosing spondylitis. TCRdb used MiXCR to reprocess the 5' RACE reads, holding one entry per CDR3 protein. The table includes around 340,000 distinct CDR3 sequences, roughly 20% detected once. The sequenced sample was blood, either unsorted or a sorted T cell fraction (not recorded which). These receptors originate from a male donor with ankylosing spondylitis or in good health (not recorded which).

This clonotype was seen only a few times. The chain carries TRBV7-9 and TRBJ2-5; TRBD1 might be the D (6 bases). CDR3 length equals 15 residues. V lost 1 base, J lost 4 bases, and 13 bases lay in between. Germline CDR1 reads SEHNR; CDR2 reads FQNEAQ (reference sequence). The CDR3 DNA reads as TGTGCCAGCAGCTTAGTATCTGGGGGCCCAGAGACCCAGTACTTC. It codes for CASSLVSGGPETQYF.

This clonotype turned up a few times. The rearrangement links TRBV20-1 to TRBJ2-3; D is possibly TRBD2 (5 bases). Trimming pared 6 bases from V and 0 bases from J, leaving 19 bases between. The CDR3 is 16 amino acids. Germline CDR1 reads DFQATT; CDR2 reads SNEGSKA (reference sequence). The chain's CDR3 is CSALHTSVPSTDTQYF. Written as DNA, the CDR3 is TGCAGTGCCCTACATACTAGTGTCCCTAGCACAGATACGCAGTATTTT.